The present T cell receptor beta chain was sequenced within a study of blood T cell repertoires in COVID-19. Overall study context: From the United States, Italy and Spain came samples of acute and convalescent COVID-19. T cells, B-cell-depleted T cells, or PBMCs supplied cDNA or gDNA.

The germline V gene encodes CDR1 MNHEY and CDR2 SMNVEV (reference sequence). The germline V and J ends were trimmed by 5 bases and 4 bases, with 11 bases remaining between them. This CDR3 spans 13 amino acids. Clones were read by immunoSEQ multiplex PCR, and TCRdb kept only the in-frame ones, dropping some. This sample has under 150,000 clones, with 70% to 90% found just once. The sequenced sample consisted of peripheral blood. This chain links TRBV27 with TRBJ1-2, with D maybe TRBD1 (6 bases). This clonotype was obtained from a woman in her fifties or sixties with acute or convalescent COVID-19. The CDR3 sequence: CASSATGFYGYTF. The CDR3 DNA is TGTGCCAGCAGTGCTACAGGGTTCTATGGCTACACCTTC.